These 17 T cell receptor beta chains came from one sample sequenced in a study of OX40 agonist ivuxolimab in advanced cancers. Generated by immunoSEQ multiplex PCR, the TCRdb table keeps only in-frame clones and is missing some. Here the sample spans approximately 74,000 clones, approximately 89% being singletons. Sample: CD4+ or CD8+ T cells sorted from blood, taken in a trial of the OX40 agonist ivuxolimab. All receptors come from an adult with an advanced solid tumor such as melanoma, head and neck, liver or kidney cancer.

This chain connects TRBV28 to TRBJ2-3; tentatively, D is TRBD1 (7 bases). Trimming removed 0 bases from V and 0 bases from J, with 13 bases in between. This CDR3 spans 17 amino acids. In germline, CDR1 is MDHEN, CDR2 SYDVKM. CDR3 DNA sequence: TGTGCCAGCAGTTTATGGGAGGGACAGCCTAGCACAGATACGCAGTATTTT. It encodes CASSLWEGQPSTDTQYF.

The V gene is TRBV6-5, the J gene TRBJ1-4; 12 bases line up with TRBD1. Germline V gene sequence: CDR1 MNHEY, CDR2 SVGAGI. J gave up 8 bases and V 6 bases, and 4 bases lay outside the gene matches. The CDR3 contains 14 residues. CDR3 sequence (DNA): TGTGCCAGCAGACGGGACAGGGGGCACGAAAAACTGTTTTTT. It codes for CASRRDRGHEKLFF.

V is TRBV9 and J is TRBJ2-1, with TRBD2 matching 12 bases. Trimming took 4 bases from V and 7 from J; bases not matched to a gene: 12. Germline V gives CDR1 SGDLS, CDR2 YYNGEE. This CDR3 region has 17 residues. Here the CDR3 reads CASSSRRTSGNRNEQFF. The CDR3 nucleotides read TGTGCCAGCAGCTCCCGCCGGACTAGCGGGAATCGTAATGAGCAGTTCTTC.

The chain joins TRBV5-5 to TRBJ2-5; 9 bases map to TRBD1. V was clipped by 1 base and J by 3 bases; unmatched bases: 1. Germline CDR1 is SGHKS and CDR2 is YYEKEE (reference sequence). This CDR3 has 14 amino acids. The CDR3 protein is CASSLWTGEETQYF. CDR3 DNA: TGTGCCAGCAGCTTGTGGACAGGGGAAGAGACCCAGTACTTC. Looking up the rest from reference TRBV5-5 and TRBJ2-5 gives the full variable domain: DAGVTQSPTHLIKTRGQQVTLRCSPISGHKSVSWYQQVLGQGPQFIFQYYEKEERGRGNFPDRFSARQFPNYSSELNVNALLLGDSALYLCASSLWTGEETQYFGPGTRLLVL.

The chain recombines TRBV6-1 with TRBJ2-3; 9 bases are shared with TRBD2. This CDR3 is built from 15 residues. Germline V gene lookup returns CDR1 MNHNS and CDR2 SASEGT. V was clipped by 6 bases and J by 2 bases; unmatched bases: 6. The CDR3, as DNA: TGTGCCAGCAGGAGAACTAGCGGGTACACAGATACGCAGTATTTT. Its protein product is CASRRTSGYTDTQYF.

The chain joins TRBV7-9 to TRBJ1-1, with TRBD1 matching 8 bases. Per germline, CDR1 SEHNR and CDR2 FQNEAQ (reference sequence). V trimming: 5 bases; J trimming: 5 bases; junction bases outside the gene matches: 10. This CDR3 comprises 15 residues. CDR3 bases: TGTGCCAGCAGCACCGCAGGGGGCTTCGGGACTGAAGCTTTCTTT. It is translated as CASSTAGGFGTEAFF.

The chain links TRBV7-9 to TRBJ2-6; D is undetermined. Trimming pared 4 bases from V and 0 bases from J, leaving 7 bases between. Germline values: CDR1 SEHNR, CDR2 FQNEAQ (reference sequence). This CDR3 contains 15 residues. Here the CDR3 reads CASSSTSSGANVLTF. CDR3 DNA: TGTGCCAGCAGCTCCACGTCCTCTGGGGCCAACGTCCTGACTTTC.

CDR3 coding DNA: TGTGCCAGCTTACTAGGACTAGCGGGAGGCCTTACCTACGAGCAGTACTTC. Residues: CASLLGLAGGLTYEQYF. The chain employs TRBV2 and TRBJ2-7, with 14 nucleotides matching TRBD2. The V and J ends lost 8 bases and 2 bases, in that order; junction bases with no gene match: 11. This CDR3 has 17 amino acids. The germline V gene encodes CDR1 SNHLY and CDR2 FYNNEI.

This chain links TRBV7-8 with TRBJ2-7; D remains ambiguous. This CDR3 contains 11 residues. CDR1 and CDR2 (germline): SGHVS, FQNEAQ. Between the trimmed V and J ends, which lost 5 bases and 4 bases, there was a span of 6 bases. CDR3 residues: CASSPGYEQYF. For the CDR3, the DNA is TGTGCCAGCAGCCCAGGATACGAGCAGTACTTC.

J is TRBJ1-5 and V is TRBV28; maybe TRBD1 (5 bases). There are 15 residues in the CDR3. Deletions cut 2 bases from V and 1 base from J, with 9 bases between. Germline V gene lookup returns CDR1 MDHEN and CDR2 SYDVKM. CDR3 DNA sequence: TGTGCCAGCAGTTTAGGGGGACTAAGCAATCAGCCCCAGCATTTT. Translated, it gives CASSLGGLSNQPQHF.

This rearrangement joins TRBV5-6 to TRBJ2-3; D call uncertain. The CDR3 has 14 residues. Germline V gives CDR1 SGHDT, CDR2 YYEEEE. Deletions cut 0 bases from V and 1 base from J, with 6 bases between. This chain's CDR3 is CASSLGYGTDTQYF. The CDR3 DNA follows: TGTGCCAGCAGCTTGGGGTACGGCACAGATACGCAGTATTTT.

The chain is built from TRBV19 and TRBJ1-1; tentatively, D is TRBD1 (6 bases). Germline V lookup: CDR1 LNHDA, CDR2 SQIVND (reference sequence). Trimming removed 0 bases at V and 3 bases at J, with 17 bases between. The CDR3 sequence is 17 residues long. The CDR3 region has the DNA TGTGCCAGTAGTATAGACCCTCCTCGGGGGGCGGACACTGAAGCTTTCTTT. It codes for CASSIDPPRGADTEAFF.

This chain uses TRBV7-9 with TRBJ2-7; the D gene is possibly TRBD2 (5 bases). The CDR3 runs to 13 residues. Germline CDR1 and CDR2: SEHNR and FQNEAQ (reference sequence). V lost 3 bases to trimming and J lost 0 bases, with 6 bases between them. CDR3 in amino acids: CASSFRDSYEQYF. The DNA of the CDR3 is TGTGCCAGCAGCTTCCGGGACTCCTACGAGCAGTACTTC.

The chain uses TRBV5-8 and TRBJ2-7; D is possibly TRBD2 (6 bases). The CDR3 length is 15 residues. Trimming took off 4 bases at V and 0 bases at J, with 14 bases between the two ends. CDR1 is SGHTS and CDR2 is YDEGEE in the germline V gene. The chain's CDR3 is CASSNKWGGSYEQYF. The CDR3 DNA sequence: TGTGCCAGCAGCAACAAATGGGGAGGCTCCTACGAGCAGTACTTC.

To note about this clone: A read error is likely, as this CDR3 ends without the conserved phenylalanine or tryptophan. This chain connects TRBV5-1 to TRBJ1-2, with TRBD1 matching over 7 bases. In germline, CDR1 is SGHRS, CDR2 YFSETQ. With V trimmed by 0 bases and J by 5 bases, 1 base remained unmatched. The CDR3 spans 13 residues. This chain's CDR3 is CASSLEGAYGYTL. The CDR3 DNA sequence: TGCGCCAGCAGCTTGGAGGGGGCGTATGGCTACACCCTC.

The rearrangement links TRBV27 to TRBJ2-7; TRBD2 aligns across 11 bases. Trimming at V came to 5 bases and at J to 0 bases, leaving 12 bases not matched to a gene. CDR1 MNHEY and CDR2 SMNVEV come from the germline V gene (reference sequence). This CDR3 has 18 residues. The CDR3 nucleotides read TGTGCCAGCAGTCCCAATATACTAGCGGGAGTTAGCTCCTACGAGCAGTACTTC. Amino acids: CASSPNILAGVSSYEQYF.

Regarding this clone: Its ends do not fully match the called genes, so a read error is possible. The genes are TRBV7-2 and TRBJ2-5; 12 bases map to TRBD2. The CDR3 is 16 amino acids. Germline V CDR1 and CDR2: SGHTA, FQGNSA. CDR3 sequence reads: CASSLAGGRPSETQYF. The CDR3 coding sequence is TGTGCCAGCAGCCTAGCGGGAGGGAGGCCAAGTGAGACCCAGTACTTC.